Presented here are 22 T cell receptor beta chains from one specimen sequenced in a study of T cells in Graves' hyperthyroidism and ophthalmopathy. TCR beta CDR3 regions were amplified from RNA. First-round RT-PCR targeting the TCR CDR3 was performed with the HTBI primer set. MiXCR, run by TCRdb on the multiplex PCR reads, gives a single entry per CDR3 protein. The sample carries roughly 200,000 distinct CDR3 sequences, less than 20% recorded once. Sequencing was done on a sample of blood. All receptors derive from a woman aged 45-60 years with Graves' hyperthyroidism.

This clonotype was counted ten times or more. CDR3 amino acids: CSATVGTAYGYTF. The CDR3 nucleotides read TGCAGTGCTACAGTGGGGACTGCTTATGGCTACACCTTC. The rearrangement joins TRBV20-1 to TRBJ1-2, with D maybe TRBD1 (5 bases). The CDR3 runs 13 residues. V dropped 4 bases and J dropped 5 bases, with 14 bases sitting between them. Germline V lookup: CDR1 DFQATT, CDR2 SNEGSKA (reference sequence).

V gene TRBV2 combines with J gene TRBJ2-1; 7 nucleotides line up with TRBD2. With 9 bases clipped from V and 1 base from J, the junction kept 6 bases outside the gene matches. Germline CDR1 SNHLY, CDR2 FYNNEI. This CDR3 has 14 residues. This chain's CDR3 is CARSSGSSYNEQFF. In nucleotides, the CDR3 is TGTGCCAGGTCTAGCGGCAGTTCCTACAATGAGCAGTTCTTC. The variable domain in full, completed from reference TRBV2 and TRBJ2-1, reads EPEVTQTPSHQVTQMGQEVILRCVPISNHLYFYWYRQILGQKVEFLVSFYNNEISEKSEIFDDQFSVERPDGSNFTLKIRSTKLEDSAMYFCARSSGSSYNEQFFGPGTRLTVL.

The chain has TRBV11-2 and TRBJ2-3; 7 bases align to TRBD2. Germline-derived CDR1 and CDR2 are SGHAT and FQNNGV. V gave up 3 bases and J gave up 3 bases; unmatched junction bases: 9. This CDR3 is 16 amino acids long. CDR3 protein: CASSLSGGSRTDTQYF. The CDR3 DNA sequence: TGTGCCAGCAGCTTGAGTGGCGGGAGTCGAACAGATACGCAGTATTTT.

Many counts were recorded for this clonotype. The chain joins TRBV9 to TRBJ1-2; D remains unclear. The V end was cut by 0 bases, the J end by 4 bases, with 13 bases between. The CDR3 is 15 amino acids. Per the germline V gene, CDR1 is SGDLS and CDR2 is YYNGEE. This CDR3 is CASSVDSSASYGYTF. The CDR3, as DNA: TGTGCCAGCAGCGTAGACAGCAGTGCCTCCTATGGCTACACCTTC. The entire variable domain, with the rest obtained from reference TRBV9 and TRBJ1-2, is as follows: DSGVTQTPKHLITATGQRVTLRCSPRSGDLSVYWYQQSLDQGLQFLIQYYNGEERAKGNILERFSAQQFPDLHSELNLSSLELGDSALYFCASSVDSSASYGYTFGSGTRLTVV.

This clonotype was recorded many times. This rearrangement joins TRBV30 to TRBJ2-1, with TRBD2 matching 7 bases. The junction had 3 bases not matched to a gene; V was cut back by 2 bases and J by 8 bases. Germline V gene data show CDR1 as GTSNPN and CDR2 as SVGIG (reference sequence). This CDR3 spans 12 amino acids. The CDR3 DNA reads TGTGCCTGGAGTCGAGGGAGGGATGAGCAGTTCTTC. Its translation: CAWSRGRDEQFF.

This clonotype was seen ten or more times. The chain combines TRBV27 with TRBJ2-1; D unresolved. The CDR3 is made up of 14 amino acids. CDR1 and CDR2 from the germline V gene are MNHEY and SMNVEV (reference sequence). Trimming took off 5 bases at V and 2 bases at J, with 10 bases between the two ends. CDR3 sequence: CASSLYRTYNEQFF. The CDR3, as DNA: TGTGCCAGCAGTCTTTACCGGACCTACAATGAGCAGTTCTTC.

This clonotype was counted ten times or more. The rearrangement uses TRBV6-1 and TRBJ2-5; D is possibly TRBD2 (5 bases). CDR3 size: 17 residues. Germline assignment: CDR1 MNHNS and CDR2 SASEGT. The V end lost 7 bases, the J end lost 4 bases, and 25 bases lay between the germline ends. CDR3 in amino acids: CASKLGESRLAGETQYF. The CDR3 nucleotides are TGTGCCAGCAAGTTGGGAGAGAGTCGACTCGCGGGAGAGACCCAGTACTTC.

The CDR3 DNA is TGTGCCACCAAACAGGACCCGTCTGGGGCCAACGTCCTGACTTTC. This sequence encodes CATKQDPSGANVLTF. The chain has TRBV19 and TRBJ2-6, with D perhaps matching TRBD1 (5 bases). V shed 10 bases and J shed 1 base, with 14 bases lying between them. Germline V gene lookup returns CDR1 LNHDA and CDR2 SQIVND (reference sequence). The CDR3 runs to 15 residues.

This clonotype has a count of ten or more. This sequence joins TRBV2 and TRBJ2-1; 10 bases match TRBD2. The CDR3 contains 15 residues. Germline CDR1 and CDR2: SNHLY and FYNNEI. With V trimmed by 6 bases and J by 3 bases, 5 bases remained unmatched. The DNA of the CDR3 is TGTGCCAGCAGGACCGGGACTAGCGTCTACAATGAGCAGTTCTTC. Residues: CASRTGTSVYNEQFF.

This clonotype has a count of ten or more. The chain carries TRBV11-3 and TRBJ2-5; no definite D call. Trimming removed 4 bases at V and 13 bases at J, with 13 bases between. Germline lookup yields CDR1 SGHNT and CDR2 YENEEA. This CDR3 is 11 amino acids long. The CDR3 region has the DNA TGTGCCAGCAGCTGGTCAGCGTTACCGTACTTC. Amino acids: CASSWSALPYF.

This chain connects TRBV27 to TRBJ1-5; D call uncertain. The V end was cut by 2 bases, the J end by 0 bases, with 5 bases between. The CDR3 covers 14 residues. Per germline, CDR1 MNHEY and CDR2 SMNVEV (reference sequence). The CDR3 region is CASSLQNSNQPQHF. The CDR3 bases are TGTGCCAGCAGTTTACAGAATAGCAATCAGCCCCAGCATTTT.

The CDR3 coding sequence is TGTGCCAGTAGCAGGGTCCTAGCGGGAGGGACTGAGCAGTTCTTC. Translated: CASSRVLAGGTEQFF. The chain is built from TRBV19 and TRBJ2-1, with 12 bases aligning to TRBD2. The CDR3 spans 15 residues. The V segment lost 6 bases and the J segment 9 bases; nucleotides outside the gene matches: 9. CDR1 is LNHDA and CDR2 is SQIVND in the germline V gene (reference sequence).

This clonotype was recorded at least ten times. V usage is TRBV7-8 and J usage is TRBJ1-5; D remains ambiguous. The V and J ends lost 3 bases and 4 bases respectively, with 10 bases between them. The CDR3 length is 14 residues. The germline V gene has CDR1 SGHVS and CDR2 FQNEAQ. Here the CDR3 reads CASSFGPRNQPQHF. The CDR3 nucleotides are TGTGCCAGCAGCTTTGGACCCCGGAATCAGCCCCAGCATTTT.

Many counts were recorded for this clonotype. This rearrangement joins TRBV6-1 to TRBJ2-7; 8 bases align to TRBD1. After removal of 4 bases from V and 5 bases from J, the junction contained 10 bases not matched to a gene. The CDR3 has 15 residues. Germline CDR1 and CDR2: MNHNS and SASEGT. CDR3 protein: CASSVVDREKDEQYF. CDR3 coding DNA: TGTGCCAGCAGTGTCGTGGACAGGGAAAAGGACGAGCAGTACTTC.

This rearrangement joins TRBV29-1 to TRBJ1-1; D is ambiguous. The length of the CDR3 is 13 residues. Trimming took off 6 bases at V and 1 base at J, with 12 bases between the two ends. Germline-derived CDR1 and CDR2 are SQVTM and ANQGSEA. DNA of the CDR3: TGCAGCGTCGGATCCTTAAAGAACACTGAAGCTTTCTTT. Its translation: CSVGSLKNTEAFF. Supplemented by reference TRBV29-1 and TRBJ1-1, the full variable domain reads SAVISQKPSRDICQRGTSLTIQCQVDSQVTMMFWYRQQPGQSLTLIATANQGSEATYESGFVIDKFPISRPNLTFSTLTVSNMSPEDSSIYLCSVGSLKNTEAFFGQGTRLTVV.

The rearrangement links TRBV12-3 or TRBV12-4 to TRBJ2-1, with 12 bases aligning to TRBD2. V was clipped by 5 bases and J by 8 bases; unmatched bases: 10. This CDR3 region has 16 residues. CDR3 loop: CASSTRPLAGGHEQFF. CDR3 in DNA: TGTGCCAGCAGTACCCGCCCACTAGCGGGGGGCCATGAGCAGTTCTTC.

This clonotype was seen only a few times. The CDR3 sequence: CASSQGPGTRTYNEQFF. CDR3 bases: TGTGCCAGCAGCCAGGGACCCGGGACTAGAACTTACAATGAGCAGTTCTTC. V and J are TRBV3-1 and TRBJ2-1; 8 bases line up with TRBD2. Losses at the gene ends were 3 bases for V and 4 bases for J; bases not matched to a gene: 11. Germline values: CDR1 LGHDT, CDR2 YNNKEL (reference sequence). The CDR3 extends over 17 amino acids.

The J gene is TRBJ2-1, the V gene TRBV20-1; D not resolved. The CDR3 has 14 amino acids. V was clipped by 8 bases and J by 6 bases, with 20 bases between them. Germline-derived CDR1 and CDR2 are DFQATT and SNEGSKA (reference sequence). Here the CDR3 reads CSSPATPGPNEQFF. The CDR3 nucleotides read TGCAGTTCACCCGCCACCCCGGGTCCCAATGAGCAGTTCTTC.

This clonotype was observed a handful of times. The chain is built from TRBV5-1 and TRBJ1-6; 8 bases match TRBD1. Germline-derived CDR1 and CDR2 are SGHRS and YFSETQ. This CDR3 region has 17 residues. V was pared by 4 bases and J by 0 bases, with 6 bases of the junction left unmatched. CDR3 residues: CASSQDRVTSYNSPLHF. CDR3 coding DNA: TGCGCCAGCAGCCAGGACAGGGTCACCTCCTATAATTCACCCCTCCACTTT.

This clonotype was counted a few times. The chain has TRBV5-1 and TRBJ1-1, with 10 bases identical to TRBD1. This CDR3 has 14 amino acids. CDR1 SGHRS and CDR2 YFSETQ come from the germline V gene. Trimming removed 4 bases from V and 3 bases from J; junction bases left unmatched: 3. The CDR3 is CASSVDRGHTEAFF. The CDR3 nucleotides are TGCGCCAGCAGCGTAGACAGGGGGCACACTGAAGCTTTCTTT.

The V gene is TRBV7-9, the J gene TRBJ2-1, with 8 bases aligning to TRBD2. Germline lookup yields CDR1 SEHNR and CDR2 FQNEAQ (reference sequence). The CDR3 sequence is 16 residues long. V lost 7 bases, J lost 5 bases, and 13 bases stayed unmatched. CDR3 sequence reads: CASNALRSGVHNEQFF. CDR3 nucleotide sequence: TGTGCCAGCAACGCCCTCCGTAGCGGGGTACACAATGAGCAGTTCTTC.

This clonotype was observed many times. The chain is built from TRBV6-1 and TRBJ2-7; TRBD1 matches at 9 bases. J lost 4 bases, V lost 6 bases, and 10 bases had no gene match. CDR1 MNHNS and CDR2 SASEGT come from the germline V gene. The CDR3 length is 15 residues. The CDR3 protein is CASRKGQGPSYEQYF. For the CDR3, the DNA is TGTGCCAGCAGAAAAGGACAGGGGCCAAGTTACGAGCAGTACTTC.